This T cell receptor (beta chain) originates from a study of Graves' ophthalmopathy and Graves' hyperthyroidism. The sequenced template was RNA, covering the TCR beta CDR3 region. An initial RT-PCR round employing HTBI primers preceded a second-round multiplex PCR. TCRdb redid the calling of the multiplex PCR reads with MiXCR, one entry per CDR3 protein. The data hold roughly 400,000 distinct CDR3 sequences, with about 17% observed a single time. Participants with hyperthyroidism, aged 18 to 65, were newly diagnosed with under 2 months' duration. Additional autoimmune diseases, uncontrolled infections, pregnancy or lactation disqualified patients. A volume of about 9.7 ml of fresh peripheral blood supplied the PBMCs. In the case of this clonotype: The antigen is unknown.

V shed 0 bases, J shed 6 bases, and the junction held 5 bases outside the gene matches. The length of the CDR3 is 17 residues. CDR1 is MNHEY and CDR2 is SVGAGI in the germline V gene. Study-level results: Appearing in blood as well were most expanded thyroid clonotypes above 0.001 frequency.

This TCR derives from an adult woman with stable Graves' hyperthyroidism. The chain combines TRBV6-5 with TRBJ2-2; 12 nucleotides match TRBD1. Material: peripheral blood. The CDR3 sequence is CASSYSKGDRGPGELFF. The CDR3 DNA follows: TGTGCCAGCAGTTACTCGAAGGGGGACAGGGGGCCCGGGGAGCTGTTTTTT.